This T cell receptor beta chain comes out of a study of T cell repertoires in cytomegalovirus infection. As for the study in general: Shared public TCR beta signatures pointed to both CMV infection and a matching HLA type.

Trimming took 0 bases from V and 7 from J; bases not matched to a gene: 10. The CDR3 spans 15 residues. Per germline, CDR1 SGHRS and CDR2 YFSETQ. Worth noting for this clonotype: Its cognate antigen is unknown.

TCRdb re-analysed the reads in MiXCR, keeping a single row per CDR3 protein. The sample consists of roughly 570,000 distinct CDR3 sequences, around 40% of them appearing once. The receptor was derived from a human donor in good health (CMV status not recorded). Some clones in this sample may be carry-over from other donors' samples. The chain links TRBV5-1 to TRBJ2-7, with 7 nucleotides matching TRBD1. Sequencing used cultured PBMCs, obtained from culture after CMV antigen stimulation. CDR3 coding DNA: TGCGCCAGCAGCTTGGAAGGGGGCACTCCTGGGGAGCAGTACTTC. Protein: CASSLEGGTPGEQYF.